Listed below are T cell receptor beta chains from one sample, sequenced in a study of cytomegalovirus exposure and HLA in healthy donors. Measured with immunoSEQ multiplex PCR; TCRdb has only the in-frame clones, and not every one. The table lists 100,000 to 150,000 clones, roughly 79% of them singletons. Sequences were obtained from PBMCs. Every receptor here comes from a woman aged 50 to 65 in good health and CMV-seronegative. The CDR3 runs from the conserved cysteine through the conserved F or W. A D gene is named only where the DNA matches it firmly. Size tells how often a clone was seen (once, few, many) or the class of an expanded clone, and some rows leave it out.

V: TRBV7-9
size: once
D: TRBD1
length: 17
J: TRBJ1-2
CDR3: CASSLAPGTGPDYGYTF
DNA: TGTGCCAGCAGCCTGGCCCCCGGGACAGGGCCTGACTATGGCTACACCTTC

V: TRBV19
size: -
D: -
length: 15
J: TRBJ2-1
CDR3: CASRLAPSSYNEQFF
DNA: TGTGCCAGTAGGCTAGCGCCGAGCTCCTACAATGAGCAGTTCTTC

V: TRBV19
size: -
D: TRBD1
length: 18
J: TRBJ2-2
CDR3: CASSGDRGLLSNTGELFF
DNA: TGTGCCAGTAGTGGAGACAGGGGATTACTGAGTAACACCGGGGAGCTGTTTTTT

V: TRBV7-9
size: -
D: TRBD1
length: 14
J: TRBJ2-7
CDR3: CASSLGTGSYEQYF
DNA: TGTGCCAGCAGCTTAGGGACAGGGAGCTACGAGCAGTACTTC

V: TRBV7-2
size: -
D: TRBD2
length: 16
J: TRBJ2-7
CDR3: CASSIRLAGGPYEQYF
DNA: TGTGCCAGCAGCATACGACTAGCGGGAGGGCCCTACGAGCAGTACTTC

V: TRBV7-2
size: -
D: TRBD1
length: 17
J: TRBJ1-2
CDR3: CASSLAGGQGASYGYPF
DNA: TGTGCCAGCAGCTTAGCCGGAGGGCAGGGGGCTAGCTATGGCTACCCCTTC

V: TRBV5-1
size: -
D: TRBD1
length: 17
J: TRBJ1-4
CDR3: CASSMGYRGLTNEKLFF
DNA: TGCGCCAGCAGCATGGGATACAGGGGGCTAACTAATGAAAAACTGTTTTTT

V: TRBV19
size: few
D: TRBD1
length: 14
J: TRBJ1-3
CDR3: CASRTGGEGNTIYF
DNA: TGTGCCAGTCGGACAGGGGGCGAGGGAAACACCATATATTTT

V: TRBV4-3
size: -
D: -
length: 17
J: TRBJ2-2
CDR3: CASSQDGNRDWAGELFF
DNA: TGCGCCAGCAGCCAAGATGGGAACAGGGATTGGGCCGGGGAGCTGTTTTTT

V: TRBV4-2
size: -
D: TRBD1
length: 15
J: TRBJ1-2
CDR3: CASSQLITGAGGYPF
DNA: TGTGCCAGCAGCCAACTTATTACAGGGGCAGGCGGCTACCCCTTC

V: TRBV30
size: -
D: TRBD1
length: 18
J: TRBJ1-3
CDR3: CAWSTGVLRDRARNTIYF
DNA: TGTGCCTGGTCCACGGGGGTGCTCCGGGACAGGGCACGAAACACCATATATTTT

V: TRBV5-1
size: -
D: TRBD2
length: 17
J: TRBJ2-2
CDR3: CASSFGLAGGNTGELFF
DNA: TGCGCCAGCAGCTTCGGCCTAGCGGGAGGGAACACCGGGGAGCTGTTTTTT

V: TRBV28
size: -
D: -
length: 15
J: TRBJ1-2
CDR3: CASSFMGARNYGYTF
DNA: TGTGCCAGCAGTTTTATGGGGGCGAGAAACTATGGCTACACCTTC

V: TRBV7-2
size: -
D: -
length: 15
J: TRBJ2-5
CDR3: CASSPGHPRGSTQYF
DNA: TGTGCCAGCAGTCCGGGACACCCAAGAGGATCGACCCAGTACTTC

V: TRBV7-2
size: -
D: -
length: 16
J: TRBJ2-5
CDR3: CASSSTGKPGLETQYF
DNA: TGTGCCAGCAGCTCGACCGGGAAGCCAGGCCTGGAGACCCAGTACTTC

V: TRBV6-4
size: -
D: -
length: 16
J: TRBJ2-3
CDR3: CASSGMAQQGTDTQYF
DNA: TGTGCCAGCAGTGGAATGGCTCAGCAGGGTACAGATACGCAGTATTTT

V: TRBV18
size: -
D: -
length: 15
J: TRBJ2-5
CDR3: CASSLSGAAQETQYF
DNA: TGTGCCAGCTCTCTCTCCGGAGCGGCCCAAGAGACCCAGTACTTC

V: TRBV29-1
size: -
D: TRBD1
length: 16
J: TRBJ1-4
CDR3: CSVVSWDRGLGEKLFF
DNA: TGCAGCGTTGTTTCGTGGGACAGGGGGTTAGGTGAAAAACTGTTTTTT

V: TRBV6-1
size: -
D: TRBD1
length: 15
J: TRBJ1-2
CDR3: CASRGTGGWNYGYTF
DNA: TGTGCCAGCAGAGGGACAGGCGGATGGAACTATGGCTACACCTTC

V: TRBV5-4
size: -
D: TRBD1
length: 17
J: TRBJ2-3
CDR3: CASSLQRTGASTDTQYF
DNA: TGTGCCAGCAGCTTGCAAAGGACAGGGGCAAGCACAGATACGCAGTATTTT